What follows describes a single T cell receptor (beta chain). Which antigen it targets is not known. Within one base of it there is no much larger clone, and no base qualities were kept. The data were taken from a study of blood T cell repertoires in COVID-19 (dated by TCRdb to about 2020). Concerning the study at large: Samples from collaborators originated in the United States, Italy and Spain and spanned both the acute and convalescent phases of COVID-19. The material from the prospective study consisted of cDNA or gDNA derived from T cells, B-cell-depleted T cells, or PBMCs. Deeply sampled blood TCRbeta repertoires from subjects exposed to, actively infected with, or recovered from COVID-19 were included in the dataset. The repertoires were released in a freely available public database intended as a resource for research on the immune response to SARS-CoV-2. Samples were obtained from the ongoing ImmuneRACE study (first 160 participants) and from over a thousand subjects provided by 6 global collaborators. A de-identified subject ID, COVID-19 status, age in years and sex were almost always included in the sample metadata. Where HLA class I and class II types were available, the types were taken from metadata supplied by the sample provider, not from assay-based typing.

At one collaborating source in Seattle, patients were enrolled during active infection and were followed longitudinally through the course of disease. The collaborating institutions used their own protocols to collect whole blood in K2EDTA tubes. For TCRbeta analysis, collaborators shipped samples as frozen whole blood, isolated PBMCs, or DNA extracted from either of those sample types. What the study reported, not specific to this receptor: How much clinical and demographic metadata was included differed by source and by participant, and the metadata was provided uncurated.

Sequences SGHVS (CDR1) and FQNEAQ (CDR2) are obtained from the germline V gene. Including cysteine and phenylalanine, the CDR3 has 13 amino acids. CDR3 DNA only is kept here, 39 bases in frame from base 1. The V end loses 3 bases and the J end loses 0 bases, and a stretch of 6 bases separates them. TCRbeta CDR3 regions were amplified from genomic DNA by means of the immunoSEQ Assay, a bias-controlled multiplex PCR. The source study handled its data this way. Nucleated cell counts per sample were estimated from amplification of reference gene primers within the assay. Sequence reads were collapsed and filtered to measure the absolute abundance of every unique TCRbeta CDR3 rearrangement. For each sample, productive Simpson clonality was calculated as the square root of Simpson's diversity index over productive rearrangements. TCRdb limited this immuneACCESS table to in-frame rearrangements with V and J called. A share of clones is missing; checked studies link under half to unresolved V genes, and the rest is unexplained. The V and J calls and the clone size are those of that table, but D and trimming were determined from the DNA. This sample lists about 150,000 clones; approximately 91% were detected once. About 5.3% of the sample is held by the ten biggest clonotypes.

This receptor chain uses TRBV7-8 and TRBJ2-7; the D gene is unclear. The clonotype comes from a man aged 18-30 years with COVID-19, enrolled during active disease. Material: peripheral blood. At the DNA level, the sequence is TGTGCCAGCAGCTTTGAGGCCTCCTACGAGCAGTACTTC. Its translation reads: CASSFEASYEQYF.